The clone carrying this T cell receptor (beta chain) was seen a few times. What it recognizes is unknown. This entry belongs to a study of T cell repertoires in cytomegalovirus infection. Overall study: Recently identified HLA-C-restricted and well-studied HLA-B-restricted CMV epitopes were used. Public TCR beta signatures marked donors with CMV infection and the matching HLA.

MiXCR, applied by TCRdb to the reads, yields one record per CDR3 protein. The sample includes about 570,000 distinct CDR3 sequences, approximately 40% of them seen just once. The V end was cut by 5 bases, the J end by 5 bases, with 13 bases between. Germline lookup yields CDR1 SEHNR and CDR2 FQNEAQ (reference sequence). This CDR3 region has 14 residues. Study observations and caveats: Cumulative public TCR beta family frequency identified CMV carriers with the relevant HLA.

This receptor was obtained from a human donor in good health (CMV status not recorded). Some clones in this sample may be carry-over from other donors' samples. This chain links TRBV7-9 with TRBJ2-1; TRBD1 is a possible D gene (5 bases). The sample here was cultured PBMCs, taken from culture after CMV antigen stimulation. The CDR3 DNA reads as TGTGCCAGCAGCACGCCGGACAACCACAATGAGCAGTTCTTC. Translated, it gives CASSTPDNHNEQFF.